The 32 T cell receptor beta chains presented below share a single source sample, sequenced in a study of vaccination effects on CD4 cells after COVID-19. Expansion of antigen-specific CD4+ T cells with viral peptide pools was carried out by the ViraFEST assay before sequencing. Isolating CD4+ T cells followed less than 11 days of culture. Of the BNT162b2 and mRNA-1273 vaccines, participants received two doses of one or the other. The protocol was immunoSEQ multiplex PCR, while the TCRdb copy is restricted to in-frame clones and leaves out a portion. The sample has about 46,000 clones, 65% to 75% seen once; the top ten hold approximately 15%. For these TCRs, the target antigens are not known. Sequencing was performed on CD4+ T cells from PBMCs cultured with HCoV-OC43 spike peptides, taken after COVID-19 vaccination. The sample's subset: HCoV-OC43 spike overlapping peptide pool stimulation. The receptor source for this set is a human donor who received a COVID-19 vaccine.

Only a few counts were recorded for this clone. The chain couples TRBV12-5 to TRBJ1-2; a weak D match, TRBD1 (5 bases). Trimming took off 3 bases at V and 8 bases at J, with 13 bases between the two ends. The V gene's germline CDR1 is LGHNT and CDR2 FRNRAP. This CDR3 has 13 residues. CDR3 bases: TGTGCTAGTGGTTTTGGGCAGGGAGGAGGCTACACCTTC. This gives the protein CASGFGQGGGYTF.

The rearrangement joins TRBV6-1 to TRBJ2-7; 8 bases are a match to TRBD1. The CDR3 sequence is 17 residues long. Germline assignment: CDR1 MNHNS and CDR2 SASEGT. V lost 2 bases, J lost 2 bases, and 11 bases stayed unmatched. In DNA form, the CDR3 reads TGTGCCAGCAGTGAACATGCAGGGGGCGCACCCCCCTACGAGCAGTACTTC. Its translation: CASSEHAGGAPPYEQYF.

The CDR3 DNA sequence: TGTGCCAGCTCACCGCGGGTCTCCGGTTTAGCCACTGAAGCTTTCTTT. It yields the protein CASSPRVSGLATEAFF. The V and J genes are TRBV18 and TRBJ1-1; D not certain. This CDR3 spans 16 amino acids. The germline V and J ends were trimmed by 3 bases and 4 bases, with 18 bases remaining between them. Germline CDR1 KGHSH, CDR2 LQKENI.

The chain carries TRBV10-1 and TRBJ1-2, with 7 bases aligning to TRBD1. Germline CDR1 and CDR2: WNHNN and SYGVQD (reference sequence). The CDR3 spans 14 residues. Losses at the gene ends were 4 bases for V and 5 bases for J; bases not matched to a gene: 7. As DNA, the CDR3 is TGCGCCAGCAGTGCCGGGACAGATTATTATGGCTACACCTTC. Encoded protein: CASSAGTDYYGYTF.

CDR3 in amino acids: CASSTQTSLGHNEQFF. The CDR3 DNA reads as TGTGCCAGCAGCACCCAGACTAGCCTAGGTCACAATGAGCAGTTCTTC. The rearrangement joins TRBV11-2 to TRBJ2-1; the match to TRBD2 covers 7 bases. The CDR3 length is 16 residues. Looked up from germline, CDR1 is SGHAT and CDR2 is FQNNGV. The V segment lost 5 bases and the J segment 5 bases; nucleotides outside the gene matches: 12.

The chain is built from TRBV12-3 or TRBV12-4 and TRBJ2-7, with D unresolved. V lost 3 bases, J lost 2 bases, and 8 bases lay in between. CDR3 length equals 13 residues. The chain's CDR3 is CASSLGGPYEQYF. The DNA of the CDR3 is TGTGCCAGCAGTTTGGGTGGGCCCTACGAGCAGTACTTC.

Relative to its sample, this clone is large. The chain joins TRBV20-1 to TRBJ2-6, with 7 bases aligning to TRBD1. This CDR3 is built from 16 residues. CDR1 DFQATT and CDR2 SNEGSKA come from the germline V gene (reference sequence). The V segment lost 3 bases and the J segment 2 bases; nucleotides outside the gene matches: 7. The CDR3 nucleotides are TGCAGTGCTAGTCCTATAGACAGGGCTGGGGCCAACGTCCTGACTTTC. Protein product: CSASPIDRAGANVLTF.

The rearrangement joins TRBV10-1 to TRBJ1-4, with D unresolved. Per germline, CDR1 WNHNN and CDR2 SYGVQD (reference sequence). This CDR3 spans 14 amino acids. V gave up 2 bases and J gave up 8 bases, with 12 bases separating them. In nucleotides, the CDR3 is TGCGCCAGCAGTGAGAGTGGCCTTGAGGAAAAACTGTTTTTT. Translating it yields CASSESGLEEKLFF.

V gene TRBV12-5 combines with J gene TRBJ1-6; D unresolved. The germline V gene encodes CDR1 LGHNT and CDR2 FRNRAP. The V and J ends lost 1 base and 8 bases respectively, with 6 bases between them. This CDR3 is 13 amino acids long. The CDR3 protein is CASGLGLDSPLHF. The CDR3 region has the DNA TGTGCTAGTGGTTTGGGCCTTGATTCACCCCTCCACTTT.

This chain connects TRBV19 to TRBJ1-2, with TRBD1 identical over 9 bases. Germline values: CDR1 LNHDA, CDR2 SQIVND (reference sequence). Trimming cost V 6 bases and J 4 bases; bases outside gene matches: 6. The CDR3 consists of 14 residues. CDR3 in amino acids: CASRGTGSGYGYTF. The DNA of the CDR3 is TGTGCCAGTAGGGGGACAGGGAGCGGCTATGGCTACACCTTC.

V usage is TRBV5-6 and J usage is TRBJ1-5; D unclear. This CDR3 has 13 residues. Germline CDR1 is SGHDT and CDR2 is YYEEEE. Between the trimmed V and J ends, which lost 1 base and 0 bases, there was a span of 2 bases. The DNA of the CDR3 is TGTGCCAGCAGCTTGAATAGCAATCAGCCCCAGCATTTT. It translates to CASSLNSNQPQHF.

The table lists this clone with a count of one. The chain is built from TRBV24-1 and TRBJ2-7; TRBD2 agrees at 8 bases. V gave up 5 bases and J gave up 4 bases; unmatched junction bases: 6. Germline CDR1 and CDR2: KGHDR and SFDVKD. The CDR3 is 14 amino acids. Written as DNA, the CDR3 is TGTGCCACCAGTGCCGCGGGGGGCACGTACGAGCAGTACTTC. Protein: CATSAAGGTYEQYF.

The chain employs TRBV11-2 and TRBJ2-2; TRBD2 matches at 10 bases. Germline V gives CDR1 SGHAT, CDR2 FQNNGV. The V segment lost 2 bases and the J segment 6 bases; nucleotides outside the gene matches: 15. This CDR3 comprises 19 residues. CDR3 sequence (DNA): TGTGCCAGCAGCTTACTTAGGAGAAGCGGGAGGGCCTCCCCCGGGGAGCTGTTTTTT. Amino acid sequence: CASSLLRRSGRASPGELFF.

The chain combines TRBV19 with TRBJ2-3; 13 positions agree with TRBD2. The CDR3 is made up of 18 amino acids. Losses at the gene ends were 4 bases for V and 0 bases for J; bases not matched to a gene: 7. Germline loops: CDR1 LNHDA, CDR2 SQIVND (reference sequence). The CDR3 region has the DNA TGTGCCAGTAGTACGGGACTAGCGGGGCCTACTAGCACAGATACGCAGTATTTT. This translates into CASSTGLAGPTSTDTQYF.

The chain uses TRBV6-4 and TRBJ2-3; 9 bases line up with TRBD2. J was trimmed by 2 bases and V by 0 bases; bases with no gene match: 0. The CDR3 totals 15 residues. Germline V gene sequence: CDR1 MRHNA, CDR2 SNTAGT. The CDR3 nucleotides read TGTGCCAGCAGTGACTCGGGACTAGCCACAGATACGCAGTATTTT. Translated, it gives CASSDSGLATDTQYF.

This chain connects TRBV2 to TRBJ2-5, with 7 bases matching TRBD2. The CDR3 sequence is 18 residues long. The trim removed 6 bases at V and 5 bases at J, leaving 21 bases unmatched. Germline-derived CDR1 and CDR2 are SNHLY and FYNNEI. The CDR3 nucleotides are TGTGCCAGCAGGCGTAAGGGACTACCCGGGGGGTATTCCGAGACCCAGTACTTC. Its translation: CASRRKGLPGGYSETQYF.

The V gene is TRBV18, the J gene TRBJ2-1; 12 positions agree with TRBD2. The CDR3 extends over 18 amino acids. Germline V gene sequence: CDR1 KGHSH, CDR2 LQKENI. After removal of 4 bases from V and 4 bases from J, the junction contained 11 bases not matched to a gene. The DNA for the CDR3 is TGTGCCAGCTCACAACCTCTGACTAGCGGGAGTGTTTACAATGAGCAGTTCTTC. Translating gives CASSQPLTSGSVYNEQFF.

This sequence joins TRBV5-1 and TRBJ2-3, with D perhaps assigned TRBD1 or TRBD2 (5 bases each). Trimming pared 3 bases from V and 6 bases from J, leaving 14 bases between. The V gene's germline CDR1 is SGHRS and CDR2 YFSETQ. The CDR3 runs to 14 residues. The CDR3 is CASSSGTLGDTQYF. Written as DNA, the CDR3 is TGCGCCAGCAGCTCCGGGACGCTCGGGGATACGCAGTATTTT.

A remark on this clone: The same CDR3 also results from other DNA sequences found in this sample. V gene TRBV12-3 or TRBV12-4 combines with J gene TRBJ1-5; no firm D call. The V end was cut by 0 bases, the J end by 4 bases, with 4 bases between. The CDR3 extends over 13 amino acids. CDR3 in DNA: TGTGCCAGCAGTTTAGCCGAGAATCAGCCCCAGCATTTT. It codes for CASSLAENQPQHF.

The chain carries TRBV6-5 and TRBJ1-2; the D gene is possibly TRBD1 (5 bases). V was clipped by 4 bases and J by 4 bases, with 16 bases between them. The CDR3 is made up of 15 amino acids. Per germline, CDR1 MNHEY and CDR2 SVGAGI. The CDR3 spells CASSLQTGLAYGYTF. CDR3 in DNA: TGTGCCAGCAGTTTGCAAACAGGTTTAGCCTATGGCTACACCTTC.

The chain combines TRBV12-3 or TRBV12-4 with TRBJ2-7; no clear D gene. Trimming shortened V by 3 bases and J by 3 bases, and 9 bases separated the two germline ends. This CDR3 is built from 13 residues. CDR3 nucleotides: TGTGCCAGCAGTTTCGAGGTTTTCTACGAGCAGTACTTC. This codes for CASSFEVFYEQYF.

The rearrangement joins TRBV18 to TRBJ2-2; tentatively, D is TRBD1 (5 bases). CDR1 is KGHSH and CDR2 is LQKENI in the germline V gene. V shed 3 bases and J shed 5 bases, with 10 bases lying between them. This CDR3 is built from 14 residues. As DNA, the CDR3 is TGTGCCAGCTCACCCATTCAGGGAACCGGGGAGCTGTTTTTT. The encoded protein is CASSPIQGTGELFF.

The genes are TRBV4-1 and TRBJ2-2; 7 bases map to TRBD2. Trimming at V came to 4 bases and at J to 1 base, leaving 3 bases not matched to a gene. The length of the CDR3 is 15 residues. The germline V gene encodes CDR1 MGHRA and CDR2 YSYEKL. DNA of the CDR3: TGCGCCAGCAGCCGGACGGGAGGGAACACCGGGGAGCTGTTTTTT. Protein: CASSRTGGNTGELFF.

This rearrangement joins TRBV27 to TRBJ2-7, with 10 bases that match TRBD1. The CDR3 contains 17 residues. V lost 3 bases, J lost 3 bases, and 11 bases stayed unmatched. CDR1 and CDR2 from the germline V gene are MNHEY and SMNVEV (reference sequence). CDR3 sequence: CASSLTMNRDRGYEQYF. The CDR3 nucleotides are TGTGCCAGCAGTTTGACTATGAACCGGGACAGGGGCTACGAGCAGTACTTC.

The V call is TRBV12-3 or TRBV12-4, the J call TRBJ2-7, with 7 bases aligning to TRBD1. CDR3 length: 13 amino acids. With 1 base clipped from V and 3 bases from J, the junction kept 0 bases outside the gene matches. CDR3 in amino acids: CASSLGQGYEQYF. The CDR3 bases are TGTGCCAGCAGTTTAGGACAGGGCTACGAGCAGTACTTC.

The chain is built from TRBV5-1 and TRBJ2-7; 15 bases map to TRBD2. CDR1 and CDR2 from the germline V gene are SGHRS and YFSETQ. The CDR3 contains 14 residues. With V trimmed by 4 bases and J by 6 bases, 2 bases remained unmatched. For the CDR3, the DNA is TGCGCCAGCAGCCAGGGACTAGCGGGAGGCGAGCAGTACTTC. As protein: CASSQGLAGGEQYF.

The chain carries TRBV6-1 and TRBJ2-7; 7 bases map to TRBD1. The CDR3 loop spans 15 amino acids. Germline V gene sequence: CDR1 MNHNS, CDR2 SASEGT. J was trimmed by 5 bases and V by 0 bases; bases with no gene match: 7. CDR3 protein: CASSEAEGTGDEQYF. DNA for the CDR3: TGTGCCAGCAGTGAAGCCGAGGGAACAGGGGACGAGCAGTACTTC.

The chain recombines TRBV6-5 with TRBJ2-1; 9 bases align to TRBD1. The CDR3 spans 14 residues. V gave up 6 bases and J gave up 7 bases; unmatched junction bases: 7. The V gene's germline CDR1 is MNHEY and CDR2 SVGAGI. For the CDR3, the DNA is TGTGCCAGCAGCACTTTCGGGACAGGGAATGAGCAGTTCTTC. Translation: CASSTFGTGNEQFF.

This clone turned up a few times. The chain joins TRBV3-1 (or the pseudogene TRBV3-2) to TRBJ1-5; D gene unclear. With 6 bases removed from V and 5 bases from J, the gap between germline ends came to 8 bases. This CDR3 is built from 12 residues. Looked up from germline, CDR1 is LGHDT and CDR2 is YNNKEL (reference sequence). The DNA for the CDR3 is TGTGCCAGCAGTTTTAACGATCAGCCCCAGCATTTT. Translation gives CASSFNDQPQHF.

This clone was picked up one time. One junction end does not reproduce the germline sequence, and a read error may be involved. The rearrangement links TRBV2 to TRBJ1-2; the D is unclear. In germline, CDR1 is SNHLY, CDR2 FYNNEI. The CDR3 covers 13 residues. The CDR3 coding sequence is TGTGCCAGCAGTGAAGTCAACGGACTGGCCGTACCCTTC. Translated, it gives CASSEVNGLAVPF.

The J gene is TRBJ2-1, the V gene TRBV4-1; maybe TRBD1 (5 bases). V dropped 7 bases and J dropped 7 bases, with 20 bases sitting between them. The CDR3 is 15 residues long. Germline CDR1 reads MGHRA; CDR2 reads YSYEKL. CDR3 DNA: TGCGCCAGCACCCCTTTGGGGCAGGCCGGGAATGAGCAGTTCTTC. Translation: CASTPLGQAGNEQFF.

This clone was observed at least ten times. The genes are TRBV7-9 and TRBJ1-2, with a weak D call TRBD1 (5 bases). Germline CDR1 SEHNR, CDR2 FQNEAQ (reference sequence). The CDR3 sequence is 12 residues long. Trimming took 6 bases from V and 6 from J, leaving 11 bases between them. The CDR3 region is CASSYTRDGYTF. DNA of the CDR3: TGTGCCAGCAGTTACACCAGGGATGGCTACACCTTC.